A selection of T cell receptor beta chains follows, all from one sample in a study of shared clonotypes between healthy human individuals. Produced via immunoSEQ multiplex PCR; TCRdb's table is partial and in-frame only. This table holds fewer than 600,000 clones, roughly 72% found once. Material: PBMCs. Receptor source: a woman in her forties in good health. Some clones in this sample may be carry-over from other donors' samples. Both conserved end residues are trimmed from each CDR3. Each record gives: CDR3 protein, V gene, J gene.

ASSQDRLAGRTDTQY	TRBV4-2	TRBJ2-3
ASSDSVRVNEQF	TRBV6-1	TRBJ2-1
ASSVMGQGDEQY	TRBV9	NA
ASSPRGGNQPQH	TRBV7-2	TRBJ1-5
ASSLGPGELF	TRBV7-9	TRBJ2-2
ASSLSQDISYEQY	TRBV11-2	NA
ASSGGYSYEQY	TRBV11-2	TRBJ2-7
ASSLGQGLTYEQY	TRBV7-3	TRBJ2-7
ASSFTGASYEQY	TRBV7-2	TRBJ2-7
ASSQGPEQVP	TRBV7-9	TRBJ2-7
ASRDPGFYEQY	TRBV27	TRBJ2-7
ASSYQSGEQF	TRBV6-5	TRBJ2-1
ASSWGTSLNNEQF	TRBV5-1	TRBJ2-1
ASSHPAAPSDT	TRBV5-4	TRBJ1-2
ARSKRGFPGNTIY	TRBV30	TRBJ1-3
ASSEAGTGGKGGYT	TRBV6-1	TRBJ1-2
ASSSPFRAGGTEAF	TRBV27	TRBJ1-1